These 16 T cell receptor beta chains originate from one sample sequenced in a study of T cell responses to AZD1222 COVID-19 vaccine. The protocol was immunoSEQ multiplex PCR, while the TCRdb copy is restricted to in-frame clones and leaves out a portion. This table has approximately 150,000 clones, roughly 92% appearing once. Sequences were derived from peripheral blood, sampled on day 0 of AZD1222 vaccination. These receptors originate from an adult in good health.

V usage is TRBV18 and J usage is TRBJ2-7, with 7 bases fitting TRBD1. The CDR3 covers 15 residues. After removal of 5 bases from V and 3 bases from J, the junction contained 10 bases not matched to a gene. The germline CDR1 and CDR2 sequences are KGHSH and LQKENI. CDR3 nucleotides: TGTGCCAGCTCATCCACAGGGGACAGTCGCTACGAGCAGTACTTC. This codes for CASSSTGDSRYEQYF.

The chain joins TRBV9 to TRBJ1-2; no firm D call. This CDR3 contains 12 residues. V gave up 2 bases and J gave up 5 bases, with 7 bases separating them. Per germline, CDR1 SGDLS and CDR2 YYNGEE. Here the CDR3 DNA reads TGTGCCAGCAGCGTGACCCCTTATGGCTACACCTTC. It specifies CASSVTPYGYTF. Based on the CDR3 plus reference TRBV9 and TRBJ1-2, the full variable domain is DSGVTQTPKHLITATGQRVTLRCSPRSGDLSVYWYQQSLDQGLQFLIQYYNGEERAKGNILERFSAQQFPDLHSELNLSSLELGDSALYFCASSVTPYGYTFGSGTRLTVV.

The rearrangement joins TRBV10-3 to TRBJ1-5, with D unresolved. This CDR3 spans 13 amino acids. Germline lookup yields CDR1 ENHRY and CDR2 SYGVKD. Deletions cut 8 bases from V and 1 base from J, with 9 bases between. Written as DNA, the CDR3 is TGTGCCATCCTGGAAACGAGCAATCAGCCCCAGCATTTT. It encodes CAILETSNQPQHF.

Relative to its sample, this clone is medium-sized. The J gene is TRBJ2-7, the V gene TRBV30; TRBD1 aligns across 9 bases. The germline gives CDR1 GTSNPN, CDR2 SVGIG (reference sequence). V shed 3 bases, J shed 6 bases, and the junction held 12 bases outside the gene matches. The length of the CDR3 is 15 residues. The CDR3 DNA is TGTGCCTGGAGCCCAGCTGGGACAGGGATGGGCGAGCAGTACTTC. It translates to CAWSPAGTGMGEQYF.

To note about this clone: Other DNA sequences in the same sample also yield this CDR3. This chain links TRBV28 with TRBJ2-2; no reliable D call. Germline loops: CDR1 MDHEN, CDR2 SYDVKM. This CDR3 contains 13 residues. Trimming cost V 3 bases and J 1 base, with 3 bases left between them. This chain's CDR3 is CASSFRNTGELFF. CDR3 bases: TGTGCCAGCAGTTTCAGGAACACCGGGGAGCTGTTTTTT.

V gene TRBV7-2 combines with J gene TRBJ2-6, with D tentatively TRBD2 (6 bases). The CDR3 runs 15 residues. With 4 bases removed from V and 1 base from J, the gap between germline ends came to 8 bases. From germline, CDR1 is SGHTA and CDR2 FQGNSA. In DNA form, the CDR3 reads TGTGCCAGCAGCTCGCGGGATTCTGGGGCCAACGTCCTGACTTTC. Amino acids: CASSSRDSGANVLTF.

The table lists this clone with a count of one. V is TRBV15 and J is TRBJ1-4; 9 bases line up with TRBD1. Losses at the gene ends were 5 bases for V and 2 bases for J; bases not matched to a gene: 6. The CDR3 spans 16 residues. Germline assignment: CDR1 LNHNV and CDR2 YYDKDF (reference sequence). Written as DNA, the CDR3 is TGTGCCACCAGCGCCCGGGACAGGGCGACTAATGAAAAACTGTTTTTT. Translating gives CATSARDRATNEKLFF.

The chain recombines TRBV12-3 or TRBV12-4 with TRBJ2-5; no reliable D call. The CDR3 length is 12 residues. V lost 2 bases to trimming and J lost 4 bases, with 5 bases between them. CDR3 coding DNA: TGTGCCAGCAGTTTATTAGGAGAGACCCAGTACTTC. Protein: CASSLLGETQYF.

The chain is built from TRBV6-5 and TRBJ2-2; the D gene is possibly TRBD1 (6 bases). The germline CDR1 and CDR2 sequences are MNHEY and SVGAGI. V was pared by 7 bases and J by 6 bases, with 18 bases between. CDR3 size: 15 residues. CDR3 sequence (DNA): TGTGCCAGCACTCTGGGACACCCAAACGCCGGGGAGCTGTTTTTT. This sequence encodes CASTLGHPNAGELFF.

The V and J genes are TRBV28 and TRBJ2-3; D remains ambiguous. In germline, CDR1 is MDHEN, CDR2 SYDVKM. V lost 2 bases and J lost 6, with 9 bases in between. CDR3 length equals 13 residues. Written as DNA, the CDR3 is TGTGCCAGCAGTTTACCCGGTCGGGATACGCAGTATTTT. Its translation: CASSLPGRDTQYF.

The chain combines TRBV5-1 with TRBJ1-1; TRBD1 agrees at 8 bases. The CDR3 spans 15 residues. Germline V gene sequence: CDR1 SGHRS, CDR2 YFSETQ. V shed 2 bases and J 3 bases; nucleotides not matched to a gene: 6. CDR3 nucleotide sequence: TGCGCCAGCAGCTTCCTACAGGGGGTGGACACTGAAGCTTTCTTT. This gives the protein CASSFLQGVDTEAFF. The full variable domain, in which reference TRBV5-1 and TRBJ1-1 provide the parts outside the CDR3, is KAGVTQTPRYLIKTRGQQVTLSCSPISGHRSVSWYQQTPGQGLQFLFEYFSETQRNKGNFPGRFSGRQFSNSRSEMNVSTLELGDSALYLCASSFLQGVDTEAFFGQGTRLTVV.

V is TRBV5-5 and J is TRBJ1-1; D gene uncertain. There are 16 residues in the CDR3. Trimming shortened V by 2 bases and J by 0 bases, and 14 bases separated the two germline ends. The germline V gene encodes CDR1 SGHKS and CDR2 YYEKEE (reference sequence). CDR3 bases: TGTGCCAGCAGCTTAGGGCCAGGCGTCCTGAACACTGAAGCTTTCTTT. Translation gives CASSLGPGVLNTEAFF.

The gene calls are TRBV2 and TRBJ1-5; D perhaps matches TRBD1 (5 bases). CDR3 length: 14 residues. Looked up from germline, CDR1 is SNHLY and CDR2 is FYNNEI. The V end was cut by 6 bases, the J end by 2 bases, with 11 bases between. CDR3 amino acids: CASRDRGGNQPQHF. In DNA, the CDR3 is TGTGCCAGCAGGGATCGGGGGGGCAATCAGCCCCAGCATTTT.

The gene calls are TRBV29-1 and TRBJ2-5; D gene unclear. Germline V gives CDR1 SQVTM, CDR2 ANQGSEA. Trimming cost V 7 bases and J 2 bases, with 14 bases left between them. CDR3 length equals 13 residues. Here the CDR3 reads CSAAPRLQETQYF. CDR3 nucleotides: TGCAGCGCCGCTCCCAGGTTACAAGAGACCCAGTACTTC.

This clone was found once. The rearrangement links TRBV27 to TRBJ2-5; 7 positions match TRBD2. Per germline, CDR1 MNHEY and CDR2 SMNVEV (reference sequence). Losses at the gene ends were 5 bases for V and 0 bases for J; bases not matched to a gene: 9. The CDR3 extends over 16 amino acids. The CDR3 reads CASSPSSGEYQETQYF. CDR3 nucleotide sequence: TGTGCCAGCAGTCCCTCTAGCGGAGAGTACCAAGAGACCCAGTACTTC.

This chain connects TRBV2 to TRBJ1-2, with 7 bases fitting TRBD1. The V gene's germline CDR1 is SNHLY and CDR2 FYNNEI. The J segment lost 0 bases and the V segment lost 5 bases, leaving 3 bases of the junction unmatched. The CDR3 is 14 amino acids. CDR3 sequence reads: CASSPTGPNYGYTF. The CDR3 coding sequence is TGTGCCAGCAGTCCGACAGGGCCTAACTATGGCTACACCTTC.